What follows are 23 T cell receptor beta chains derived from one specimen sequenced in a study of OX40 agonist ivuxolimab in advanced cancers. Profiled with immunoSEQ multiplex PCR; TCRdb holds only in-frame clones, not every one. The repertoire holds tens of thousands of clones, approximately 87% seen once, with under 2% in the top ten. This specimen consisted of CD4+ or CD8+ T cells sorted from blood, obtained in a trial of the OX40 agonist ivuxolimab. These receptors all stem from an adult with an advanced solid tumor such as melanoma, head and neck, liver or kidney cancer.

The CDR3 here is CASSTGRDQPQHF. CDR3 nucleotides: TGTGCCAGTAGTACAGGGAGGGACCAGCCCCAGCATTTT. The V gene is TRBV19, the J gene TRBJ1-5, with D possibly TRBD1 on 5 matching bases. The germline V and J ends were trimmed by 4 bases and 7 bases, with 11 bases remaining between them. Germline V gives CDR1 LNHDA, CDR2 SQIVND (reference sequence). The CDR3 sequence is 13 residues long.

The rearrangement links TRBV15 to TRBJ1-5; D may be TRBD1 (6 bases). Trimming stripped 3 bases from V and 3 bases from J, with 15 bases between. The CDR3 has 16 amino acids. Germline-derived CDR1 and CDR2 are LNHNV and YYDKDF (reference sequence). This CDR3 is CATSSTGNRPNQPQHF. The CDR3 coding sequence is TGTGCCACCAGCAGTACAGGGAACCGGCCCAATCAGCCCCAGCATTTT.

A few counts support this clone. The chain combines TRBV2 with TRBJ1-1, with 8 bases that match TRBD1. V lost 6 bases to trimming and J lost 4 bases; unmatched junction nucleotides: 4. Germline V CDR1 and CDR2: SNHLY, FYNNEI. This CDR3 spans 13 amino acids. The CDR3 reads CASRNTGGTEAFF. As DNA, the CDR3 is TGTGCCAGCAGGAATACAGGGGGCACTGAAGCTTTCTTT.

J is TRBJ1-3 and V is TRBV18; D is ambiguous. V lost 4 bases and J lost 6, with 16 bases in between. The CDR3 contains 15 residues. Germline CDR1 is KGHSH and CDR2 is LQKENI. CDR3 residues: CASSLARTAENTIYF. CDR3 nucleotide sequence: TGTGCCAGCTCACTCGCGAGGACGGCCGAAAACACCATATATTTT.

V and J are TRBV9 and TRBJ2-2; 7 bases are a match to TRBD1. V shed 5 bases and J 1 base; nucleotides not matched to a gene: 8. Per the germline V gene, CDR1 is SGDLS and CDR2 is YYNGEE. The CDR3 sequence is 16 residues long. CDR3 sequence: CASSVQQGRNTGELFF. The CDR3 DNA is TGTGCCAGCAGTGTTCAACAGGGGAGGAACACCGGGGAGCTGTTTTTT.

V and J are TRBV18 and TRBJ1-5; D is possibly TRBD1 (6 bases). Germline CDR1 is KGHSH and CDR2 is LQKENI. The CDR3 sequence is 16 residues long. Trimming pared 6 bases from V and 0 bases from J, leaving 15 bases between. CDR3 amino acids: CASSEGGPDSNQPQHF. The CDR3 nucleotides are TGTGCCAGCTCCGAGGGGGGGCCTGATAGCAATCAGCCCCAGCATTTT.

The V call is TRBV7-2, the J call TRBJ2-5; perhaps TRBD1 as D (6 bases). The CDR3 runs 15 residues. Trimming removed 5 bases at V and 5 bases at J, with 18 bases between. Looked up from germline, CDR1 is SGHTA and CDR2 is FQGNSA. The CDR3 reads CASSVNRALGETQYF. The CDR3 DNA follows: TGTGCCAGCAGCGTAAACAGGGCCCTGGGGGAGACCCAGTACTTC.

V gene TRBV2 combines with J gene TRBJ1-5, with D perhaps matching TRBD1 (5 bases). V gave up 6 bases and J gave up 0 bases, with 15 bases separating them. Looked up from germline, CDR1 is SNHLY and CDR2 is FYNNEI. The CDR3 covers 16 residues. This CDR3 reads CASRPGARYSNQPQHF. In DNA form, the CDR3 reads TGTGCCAGCAGGCCCGGGGCAAGGTATAGCAATCAGCCCCAGCATTTT.

The V gene is TRBV5-1, the J gene TRBJ1-2; D gene unclear. There are 14 residues in the CDR3. Germline CDR1 and CDR2: SGHRS and YFSETQ. Trimming pared 0 bases from V and 8 bases from J, leaving 14 bases between. The CDR3 coding sequence is TGCGCCAGCAGCTTGGATGGTACCCGTCGCGGCTACACCTTC. Amino acids: CASSLDGTRRGYTF. Based on the CDR3 plus reference TRBV5-1 and TRBJ1-2, the full variable domain is KAGVTQTPRYLIKTRGQQVTLSCSPISGHRSVSWYQQTPGQGLQFLFEYFSETQRNKGNFPGRFSGRQFSNSRSEMNVSTLELGDSALYLCASSLDGTRRGYTFGSGTRLTVV.

The chain uses TRBV7-2 and TRBJ1-1, with D unresolved. This CDR3 has 13 residues. The germline V and J ends were trimmed by 3 bases and 7 bases, with 12 bases remaining between them. Per the germline V gene, CDR1 is SGHTA and CDR2 is FQGNSA. This CDR3 reads CASSLQRIGEAFF. The CDR3 DNA sequence: TGTGCCAGCAGCTTGCAGAGGATCGGTGAAGCTTTCTTT.

The V gene is TRBV5-1, the J gene TRBJ1-2; D gene ambiguous. The germline V and J ends were trimmed by 4 bases and 4 bases, with 23 bases remaining between them. CDR1 SGHRS and CDR2 YFSETQ come from the germline V gene. This CDR3 spans 17 amino acids. CDR3 sequence: CASSRRPQQKDLYGYTF. The DNA for the CDR3 is TGCGCCAGCAGCAGACGGCCTCAACAGAAGGATCTCTATGGCTACACCTTC.

This clone occurred many times. The chain has TRBV14 and TRBJ1-4, with 7 nucleotides matching TRBD1. The CDR3 covers 15 residues. V trimming: 5 bases; J trimming: 5 bases; junction bases outside the gene matches: 8. The V gene's germline CDR1 is SGHDN and CDR2 FVKESK. CDR3 nucleotide sequence: TGTGCCAGCAGCACACGACAGGGAAAAAATGAAAAACTGTTTTTT. It yields the protein CASSTRQGKNEKLFF.

The CDR3: CAWGDRGYEQYF. The DNA of the CDR3 is TGTGCCTGGGGCGACAGGGGCTACGAGCAGTACTTC. This sequence joins TRBV30 and TRBJ2-7; TRBD1 agrees at 8 bases. The V gene's germline CDR1 is GTSNPN and CDR2 SVGIG (reference sequence). The CDR3 runs to 12 residues. The trim removed 5 bases at V and 3 bases at J, leaving 3 bases unmatched.

The chain joins TRBV19 to TRBJ2-1; TRBD2 is a possible D gene (6 bases). Germline CDR1 and CDR2: LNHDA and SQIVND (reference sequence). Trimming removed 0 bases from V and 1 base from J, with 13 bases in between. The CDR3 is made up of 17 amino acids. CDR3 nucleotide sequence: TGTGCCAGTAGTATAGATGATGCGGGAACGTCCTACAATGAGCAGTTCTTC. It translates to CASSIDDAGTSYNEQFF.

This clone is termed large. V usage is TRBV27 and J usage is TRBJ1-2; maybe TRBD1 (5 bases). Germline V gene data show CDR1 as MNHEY and CDR2 as SMNVEV (reference sequence). V was pared by 2 bases and J by 7 bases, with 11 bases between. The CDR3 covers 13 residues. Here the CDR3 reads CASSLGHAGGYTF. CDR3 coding DNA: TGTGCCAGCAGTTTAGGACATGCAGGTGGCTACACCTTC.

The genes are TRBV7-6 and TRBJ2-5; 13 bases are a match to TRBD2. CDR1 and CDR2 from the germline V gene are SGHVS and FNYEAQ. This CDR3 has 16 amino acids. V lost 1 base to trimming and J lost 5 bases; unmatched junction nucleotides: 4. Here the CDR3 reads CASSLGTSGREETQYF. CDR3 coding DNA: TGTGCCAGCAGCTTAGGAACTAGCGGGAGGGAGGAGACCCAGTACTTC. Using reference TRBV7-6 and TRBJ2-5 for the parts outside the CDR3, the full variable domain is GAGVSQSPRYKVTKRGQDVALRCDPISGHVSLYWYRQALGQGPEFLTYFNYEAQQDKSGLPNDRFSAERPEGSISTLTIQRTEQRDSAMYRCASSLGTSGREETQYFGPGTRLLVL.

The V gene is TRBV30, the J gene TRBJ2-7, with unresolved D. The CDR3 length is 15 residues. Trimming shortened V by 2 bases and J by 5 bases, and 19 bases separated the two germline ends. Germline assignment: CDR1 GTSNPN and CDR2 SVGIG (reference sequence). CDR3 DNA: TGTGCCTGGAGTAAGACGTCGCTCCAGAAAGACGAGCAGTACTTC. Translation: CAWSKTSLQKDEQYF.

The V gene is TRBV11-3, the J gene TRBJ1-1, with no clear D. The CDR3 sequence is 13 residues long. The V end was cut by 2 bases, the J end by 3 bases, with 7 bases between. The germline V gene has CDR1 SGHNT and CDR2 YENEEA. CDR3 region: CASSLSTDTEAFF. CDR3 bases: TGTGCCAGCAGCTTATCAACGGACACTGAAGCTTTCTTT.

The chain links TRBV7-2 to TRBJ2-2, with D perhaps TRBD2 (5 bases). Per germline, CDR1 SGHTA and CDR2 FQGNSA. Trimming removed 3 bases from V and 7 bases from J, with 9 bases in between. CDR3 length: 13 amino acids. The CDR3 region has the DNA TGTGCCAGCAGCTTTCCCACTAGCGGGGAGCTGTTTTTT. Its translation is CASSFPTSGELFF.

The chain couples TRBV7-9 to TRBJ2-7; 7 bases agree with TRBD2. Looked up from germline, CDR1 is SEHNR and CDR2 is FQNEAQ (reference sequence). Trimming took 6 bases from V and 0 from J; bases not matched to a gene: 8. The CDR3 totals 15 residues. Written as DNA, the CDR3 is TGTGCCAGCAGGAGCGCGGGAGATCTCTCCTACGAGCAGTACTTC. Translated: CASRSAGDLSYEQYF.

This clone was detected only a few times. This sequence joins TRBV5-5 and TRBJ1-1; D not certain. Germline values: CDR1 SGHKS, CDR2 YYEKEE (reference sequence). The CDR3 totals 13 residues. Trimming removed 4 bases at V and 1 base at J, with 8 bases between. CDR3 bases: TGTGCCAGCAGCGTTACATCGAACACTGAAGCTTTCTTT. Encoded protein: CASSVTSNTEAFF.

V gene TRBV19 combines with J gene TRBJ1-4; tentative D call: TRBD1 (6 bases). Trimming cost V 4 bases and J 8 bases, with 14 bases left between them. The CDR3 is 14 residues long. CDR1 and CDR2 (germline): LNHDA, SQIVND (reference sequence). The DNA for the CDR3 is TGTGCCAGTAGTACGCGGGGGCGCGAGGAAAAACTGTTTTTT. Protein sequence: CASSTRGREEKLFF.

The DNA of the CDR3 is TGTGCCAGCTCCCCCAGTGGTGGCAGGGGAGCCTACGAGCAGTACTTC. Translated: CASSPSGGRGAYEQYF. V usage is TRBV18 and J usage is TRBJ2-7, with D possibly being TRBD1 (6 bases). V lost 6 bases, J lost 2 bases, and 20 bases lay in between. The CDR3 contains 16 residues. CDR1 is KGHSH and CDR2 is LQKENI in the germline V gene.